A single sample gave rise to the 20 T cell receptor beta chains below, sequenced in a study of T cell changes during pregnancy in multiple sclerosis (dated by TCRdb to between 2017 and 2020). The method behind the library was the immunoSEQ multiplex PCR assay. TCRdb obtained this table from immuneACCESS and retained in-frame rearrangements with V and J assigned. These tables miss some clones; where compared with another copy, unresolved V genes account for less than half of the shortfall, and the remainder is unexplained. This sample lists tens of thousands of clones; 91% were detected once. The top ten clonotypes cover 1.5% to 2% of the sample. Sequences were derived from peripheral blood, sampled after pregnancy. These receptor sequences come from a female donor in good health, enrolled as a control in a pregnancy study.

The V and J genes are TRBV6-6 and TRBJ1-1, with TRBD1 matching 8 bases. Germline lookup yields CDR1 MNHNY and CDR2 SVGAGI (reference sequence). The CDR3 has 15 amino acids. The junction had 4 bases not matched to a gene; V was cut back by 2 bases and J by 2 bases. CDR3 protein: CASSYGQGANTEAFF. CDR3 DNA sequence: TGTGCCAGCAGTTACGGACAGGGAGCAAACACTGAAGCTTTCTTT.

This rearrangement joins TRBV7-3 to TRBJ2-3, with 12 bases matching TRBD2. V shed 5 bases and J 2 bases; nucleotides not matched to a gene: 14. CDR3 length: 19 residues. Per germline, CDR1 SGHTA and CDR2 FQGTGA. Written as DNA, the CDR3 is TGTGCCAGCAGCCCTACCCTAGCGGGGGGGACAGCCGTCACAGATACGCAGTATTTT. This sequence encodes CASSPTLAGGTAVTDTQYF.

This clone was seen only once. CDR3 protein: CASRTGGGYGYTF. CDR3 in DNA: TGTGCCAGCAGAACCGGTGGCGGATATGGCTACACCTTC. This rearrangement joins TRBV7-2 to TRBJ1-2, with D uncertain. The CDR3 has 13 amino acids. Trimming cost V 6 bases and J 5 bases, with 13 bases left between them. The germline gives CDR1 SGHTA, CDR2 FQGNSA.

The rearrangement links TRBV28 to TRBJ2-7; D gene uncertain. The CDR3 spans 11 residues. CDR1 and CDR2 (germline): MDHEN, SYDVKM. V lost 3 bases and J lost 3, with 3 bases in between. The chain's CDR3 is CASSFYYEQYF. DNA for the CDR3: TGTGCCAGCAGTTTCTACTACGAGCAGTACTTC.

The V call is TRBV7-3, the J call TRBJ2-2; TRBD2 is a possible D gene (6 bases). Germline V gives CDR1 SGHTA, CDR2 FQGTGA. V was shortened by 4 bases and J by 1 base, with 10 bases between the two germline ends. The CDR3 sequence is 15 residues long. This chain's CDR3 is CASSSGSLNTGELFF. The DNA for the CDR3 is TGTGCCAGCAGCTCCGGGAGCTTGAACACCGGGGAGCTGTTTTTT.

V and J are TRBV14 and TRBJ2-5, with TRBD2 matching over 11 bases. Trimming at V came to 3 bases and at J to 1 base, leaving 7 bases not matched to a gene. The CDR3 has 17 amino acids. CDR1 SGHDN and CDR2 FVKESK come from the germline V gene. This CDR3 reads CASSQRLAGSIQETQYF. The CDR3 DNA sequence: TGTGCCAGCAGCCAGAGACTAGCGGGGAGCATCCAAGAGACCCAGTACTTC.

Of note for this clone: The sample holds other DNA sequences that translate to the same CDR3. This rearrangement joins TRBV18 to TRBJ2-5; perhaps TRBD1 as D (6 bases). The CDR3 is made up of 13 amino acids. The ends were cut back, 2 bases at V and 5 bases at J, with 9 bases in the middle. Looked up from germline, CDR1 is KGHSH and CDR2 is LQKENI. The CDR3 sequence: CASSPGTKETQYF. CDR3 DNA sequence: TGTGCCAGCTCACCAGGGACAAAGGAGACCCAGTACTTC.

The V call is TRBV5-1, the J call TRBJ2-3, with TRBD2 matching 13 bases. Germline V gives CDR1 SGHRS, CDR2 YFSETQ. The CDR3 has 16 amino acids. The junction had 7 bases not matched to a gene; V was cut back by 4 bases and J by 5 bases. The CDR3 DNA follows: TGCGCCAGCAGCGTCCAACTAGCGGGGGGGCAAGATACGCAGTATTTT. Protein product: CASSVQLAGGQDTQYF. The variable domain in full, completed from reference TRBV5-1 and TRBJ2-3, reads KAGVTQTPRYLIKTRGQQVTLSCSPISGHRSVSWYQQTPGQGLQFLFEYFSETQRNKGNFPGRFSGRQFSNSRSEMNVSTLELGDSALYLCASSVQLAGGQDTQYFGPGTRLTVL.

The CDR3 region is CASSSPTGIQETQYF. The CDR3 DNA reads TGTGCCAGCAGTTCGCCGACAGGGATCCAAGAGACCCAGTACTTC. V usage is TRBV28 and J usage is TRBJ2-5, with 7 bases aligning to TRBD1. V was pared by 4 bases and J by 1 base, with 6 bases of the junction left unmatched. In germline, CDR1 is MDHEN, CDR2 SYDVKM. CDR3 length: 15 residues.

This sequence joins TRBV6-5 and TRBJ2-7; the match to TRBD1 covers 8 bases. With 7 bases clipped from V and 1 base from J, the junction kept 9 bases outside the gene matches. The length of the CDR3 is 15 residues. Germline-derived CDR1 and CDR2 are MNHEY and SVGAGI. The DNA for the CDR3 is TGTGCCAGCAACTCGGGACAGGTCGGTTCCTACGAGCAGTACTTC. This encodes CASNSGQVGSYEQYF.

V is TRBV6-1 and J is TRBJ2-7, with TRBD1 identical over 7 bases. Germline CDR1 MNHNS, CDR2 SASEGT. V was clipped by 4 bases and J by 3 bases; unmatched bases: 9. The CDR3 totals 15 residues. CDR3 sequence: CASSAGQDRIYEQYF. The DNA of the CDR3 is TGTGCCAGCAGTGCCGGCCAGGACAGGATCTACGAGCAGTACTTC.

This clone was observed once. The chain is built from TRBV4-3 and TRBJ1-1; no definite D call. CDR1 is LGHNA, CDR2 YSLEER, per germline. There are 13 residues in the CDR3. V shed 0 bases and J shed 4 bases, with 6 bases lying between them. The CDR3 DNA follows: TGCGCCAGCAGCCAAGACAGAAGCACTGAAGCTTTCTTT. Residues: CASSQDRSTEAFF.

The rearrangement links TRBV7-2 to TRBJ1-1; 12 nucleotides agree with TRBD1. In germline, CDR1 is SGHTA, CDR2 FQGNSA. This CDR3 spans 15 amino acids. V dropped 3 bases and J dropped 8; count of bases not matched to a gene: 7. DNA of the CDR3: TGTGCCAGCAGCTTTAAGGGACAGGGGGCGGGCGAAGCTTTCTTT. As protein: CASSFKGQGAGEAFF. Full variable domain (remainder filled in from reference TRBV7-2 and TRBJ1-1): GAGVSQSPSNKVTEKGKDVELRCDPISGHTALYWYRQSLGQGLEFLIYFQGNSAPDKSGLPSDRFSAERTGGSVSTLTIQRTQQEDSAVYLCASSFKGQGAGEAFFGQGTRLTVV.

The chain uses TRBV10-3 and TRBJ1-2; D is ambiguous. Looked up from germline, CDR1 is ENHRY and CDR2 is SYGVKD. The CDR3 loop spans 13 amino acids. V shed 4 bases and J shed 2 bases, with 8 bases lying between them. In DNA, the CDR3 is TGTGCCATCAGTGGGGGAGAGAACTATGGCTACACCTTC. Its translation is CAISGGENYGYTF.

The chain is built from TRBV28 and TRBJ2-1; TRBD2 matches 16 bases. Trimming took 5 bases from V and 2 from J; bases not matched to a gene: 12. The CDR3 sequence is 20 residues long. Per germline, CDR1 MDHEN and CDR2 SYDVKM. In DNA, the CDR3 is TGTGCCAGCAGTACCCCGGGACTAGCGGGGGGGCCATCCACCTACAATGAGCAGTTCTTC. It is translated as CASSTPGLAGGPSTYNEQFF.

The chain links TRBV4-2 to TRBJ2-7; TRBD2 is a possible D gene (7 bases). Germline CDR1 LGHNA, CDR2 YNFKEQ. The CDR3 runs to 15 residues. V lost 3 bases to trimming and J lost 3 bases, with 15 bases between them. The CDR3 reads CASSHRAGADYEQYF. The CDR3 DNA reads as TGTGCCAGCAGCCACCGGGCGGGGGCCGACTACGAGCAGTACTTC.

This clone was observed a single time. The chain links TRBV4-2 to TRBJ1-6; the D gene is possibly TRBD1 (5 bases). Germline CDR1 is LGHNA and CDR2 is YNFKEQ. CDR3 size: 14 residues. V was shortened by 0 bases and J by 8 bases, with 8 bases between the two germline ends. CDR3 sequence reads: CASSQDPGYSPLHF. The CDR3 region has the DNA TGTGCCAGCAGCCAAGATCCAGGGTATTCACCCCTCCACTTT.

In its sample, this clone was seen once. The rearrangement links TRBV4-3 to TRBJ1-1; possible D gene TRBD1, 5 bases. CDR3 size: 15 residues. Germline V gene sequence: CDR1 LGHNA, CDR2 YSLEER. V lost 1 base to trimming and J lost 4 bases, with 13 bases between them. CDR3: CASSQVQGGVTEAFF. CDR3 nucleotide sequence: TGCGCCAGCAGCCAAGTGCAGGGAGGGGTCACTGAAGCTTTCTTT.

This chain connects TRBV7-2 to TRBJ2-4; D is possibly TRBD1 (5 bases). V lost 1 base and J 9 bases, leaving 13 bases between the germline ends. The CDR3 is 14 amino acids. CDR1 is SGHTA, CDR2 FQGNSA, per germline. CDR3 sequence (DNA): TGTGCCAGCAGCTTAGTGCAGGGTTCGGGCATTCAGTACTTC. Protein product: CASSLVQGSGIQYF.

The chain employs TRBV5-6 and TRBJ1-1; D remains ambiguous. The V end lost 2 bases, the J end lost 1 base, and 12 bases lay between the germline ends. The germline V gene encodes CDR1 SGHDT and CDR2 YYEEEE. The CDR3 length is 15 residues. DNA of the CDR3: TGTGCCAGCAGCTTCCCCTCTCCGAGGAACACTGAAGCTTTCTTT. This translates into CASSFPSPRNTEAFF.